The 13 T cell receptor beta chains below come from one sample, sequenced in a study of technical replicates of blood from several donors. Assay: immunoSEQ multiplex PCR; the TCRdb copy retains only in-frame clones and omits some. In the table there are more than 90,000 clones, about 95% of which are singletons. The specimen was T cells isolated from PBMCs. Receptor source: a human donor in good health.

The chain couples TRBV2 to TRBJ2-3; TRBD1 might be the D (5 bases). Trimming stripped 7 bases from V and 2 bases from J, with 10 bases between. The CDR3 runs to 13 residues. Per germline, CDR1 SNHLY and CDR2 FYNNEI. CDR3 region: CASKGNATDTQYF. In nucleotides, the CDR3 is TGTGCCAGCAAGGGGAATGCCACAGATACGCAGTATTTT.

The CDR3 reads CASSLGRGRASTDTQYF. The CDR3 DNA reads as TGTGCCAGCAGTTTAGGTCGCGGGAGGGCTAGCACAGATACGCAGTATTTT. The rearrangement joins TRBV28 to TRBJ2-3; 9 nucleotides agree with TRBD2. The CDR3 length is 17 residues. Germline CDR1 reads MDHEN; CDR2 reads SYDVKM. V shed 2 bases, J shed 0 bases, and the junction held 6 bases outside the gene matches. The variable domain in full, with the rest retrieved from reference TRBV28 and TRBJ2-3, is DVKVTQSSRYLVKRTGEKVFLECVQDMDHENMFWYRQDPGLGLRLIYFSYDVKMKEKGDIPEGYSVSREKKERFSLILESASTNQTSMYLCASSLGRGRASTDTQYFGPGTRLTVL.

The chain is built from TRBV5-6 and TRBJ2-7; 12 nucleotides match TRBD2. The CDR3 totals 15 residues. V lost 0 bases to trimming and J lost 4 bases; unmatched junction nucleotides: 2. Germline V lookup: CDR1 SGHDT, CDR2 YYEEEE. The CDR3 coding sequence is TGTGCCAGCAGCTTGGTGACTAGCGGGAGATACGAGCAGTACTTC. Protein product: CASSLVTSGRYEQYF.

This chain links TRBV11-2 with TRBJ2-1; D perhaps matches TRBD1 (5 bases). The V end was cut by 5 bases, the J end by 7 bases, with 6 bases between. The CDR3 covers 11 residues. Germline CDR1 is SGHAT and CDR2 is FQNNGV. CDR3 sequence (DNA): TGTGCCAGCAGCAGGACAAATGAGCAGTTCTTC. Translation: CASSRTNEQFF.

V and J are TRBV6-5 and TRBJ1-5; 10 bases fit TRBD1. The CDR3 extends over 15 amino acids. V gave up 6 bases and J gave up 4 bases; unmatched junction bases: 6. Germline CDR1 and CDR2: MNHEY and SVGAGI. CDR3 bases: TGTGCCAGCAGAGCAGGACAGGGGGATAATCAGCCCCAGCATTTT. Amino acid sequence: CASRAGQGDNQPQHF.

The CDR3 DNA is TGTGCCAGCAGCCCAGGACAGGGGCCCTTCGATGAGCAGTTCTTC. Residues: CASSPGQGPFDEQFF. The chain links TRBV7-3 to TRBJ2-1, with 9 positions matching TRBD1. The CDR3 spans 15 residues. Per the germline V gene, CDR1 is SGHTA and CDR2 is FQGTGA. V lost 5 bases, J lost 8 bases, and 10 bases stayed unmatched.

The CDR3, as DNA: TGTGCCAGTAGTATAGTCGGCACGGGTGAGCAGTACTTC. This encodes CASSIVGTGEQYF. The V call is TRBV19, the J call TRBJ2-7; D remains ambiguous. From germline, CDR1 is LNHDA and CDR2 SQIVND (reference sequence). V was pared by 1 base and J by 7 bases, with 11 bases between. CDR3 length: 13 residues.

This clone was detected a few times. The chain couples TRBV29-1 to TRBJ1-2; D uncertain. The CDR3 has 11 amino acids. Deletions cut 7 bases from V and 6 bases from J, with 12 bases between. The germline gives CDR1 SQVTM, CDR2 ANQGSEA. The CDR3, as DNA: TGCAGCGCCCCTGCGGGGAATGGCTACACCTTC. This codes for CSAPAGNGYTF.

This rearrangement joins TRBV5-1 to TRBJ1-1, with a possible D match to TRBD1 (5 bases). Germline V gives CDR1 SGHRS, CDR2 YFSETQ. V shed 4 bases and J shed 0 bases, with 10 bases lying between them. This CDR3 spans 14 amino acids. For the CDR3, the DNA is TGCGCCAGCAGCGTAACAGGCTTGAACACTGAAGCTTTCTTT. Protein: CASSVTGLNTEAFF.

The chain links TRBV6-5 to TRBJ2-7, with TRBD1 as a possible D gene (6 bases). Germline lookup yields CDR1 MNHEY and CDR2 SVGAGI. The CDR3 contains 14 residues. V was clipped by 5 bases and J by 2 bases, with 13 bases between them. The chain's CDR3 is CASSVWTETYEQYF. The CDR3, as DNA: TGTGCCAGCAGTGTATGGACAGAGACCTACGAGCAGTACTTC.

The chain carries TRBV7-8 and TRBJ2-3; a weak D match, TRBD1 (5 bases). Germline V gene lookup returns CDR1 SGHVS and CDR2 FQNEAQ. The CDR3 consists of 16 residues. The ends were cut back, 5 bases at V and 2 bases at J, with 17 bases in the middle. CDR3 sequence (DNA): TGTGCCAGCAGCCCCATCCAGGACACTCTCACAGATACGCAGTATTTT. Its protein product is CASSPIQDTLTDTQYF. Based on the CDR3 plus reference TRBV7-8 and TRBJ2-3, the full variable domain is GAGVSQSPRYKVAKRGQDVALRCDPISGHVSLFWYQQALGQGPEFLTYFQNEAQLDKSGLPSDRFFAERPEGSVSTLKIQRTQQEDSAVYLCASSPIQDTLTDTQYFGPGTRLTVL.

This clone occurred once. The V call is TRBV6-1, the J call TRBJ2-1; 9 bases map to TRBD2. Germline V gene sequence: CDR1 MNHNS, CDR2 SASEGT. The CDR3 is made up of 17 amino acids. Trimming removed 1 base from V and 0 bases from J; junction bases left unmatched: 4. CDR3 bases: TGTGCCAGCAGTGAAGTCGCTAGCGGGATCTCCTACAATGAGCAGTTCTTC. Protein product: CASSEVASGISYNEQFF.

This chain connects TRBV19 to TRBJ1-5; maybe TRBD1 (5 bases). Deletions cut 2 bases from V and 1 base from J, with 12 bases between. In germline, CDR1 is LNHDA, CDR2 SQIVND (reference sequence). CDR3 size: 16 residues. The CDR3 is CASSINGGWSNQPQHF. The CDR3 region has the DNA TGTGCCAGTAGTATAAACGGGGGATGGAGCAATCAGCCCCAGCATTTT.